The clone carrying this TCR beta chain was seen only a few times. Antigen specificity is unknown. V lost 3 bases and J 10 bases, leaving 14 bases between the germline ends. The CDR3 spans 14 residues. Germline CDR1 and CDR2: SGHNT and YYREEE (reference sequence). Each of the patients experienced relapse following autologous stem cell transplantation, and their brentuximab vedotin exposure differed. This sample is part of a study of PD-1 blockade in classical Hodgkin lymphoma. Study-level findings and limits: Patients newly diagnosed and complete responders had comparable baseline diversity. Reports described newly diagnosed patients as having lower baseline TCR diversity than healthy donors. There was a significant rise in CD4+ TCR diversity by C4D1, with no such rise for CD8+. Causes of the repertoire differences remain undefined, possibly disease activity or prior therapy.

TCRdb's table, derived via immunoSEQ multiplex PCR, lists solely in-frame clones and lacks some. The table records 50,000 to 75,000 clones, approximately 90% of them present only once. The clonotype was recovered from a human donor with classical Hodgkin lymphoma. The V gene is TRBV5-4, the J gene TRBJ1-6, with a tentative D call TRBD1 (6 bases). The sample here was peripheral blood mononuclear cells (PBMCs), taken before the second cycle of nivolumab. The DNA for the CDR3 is TGTGCCAGCAGCTCCCGGACAGCGGGGTCACCCCTCCACTTT. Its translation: CASSSRTAGSPLHF. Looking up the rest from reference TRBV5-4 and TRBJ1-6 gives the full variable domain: ETGVTQSPTHLIKTRGQQVTLRCSSQSGHNTVSWYQQALGQGPQFIFQYYREEENGRGNFPPRFSGLQFPNYSSELNVNALELDDSALYLCASSSRTAGSPLHFGNGTRLTVT.